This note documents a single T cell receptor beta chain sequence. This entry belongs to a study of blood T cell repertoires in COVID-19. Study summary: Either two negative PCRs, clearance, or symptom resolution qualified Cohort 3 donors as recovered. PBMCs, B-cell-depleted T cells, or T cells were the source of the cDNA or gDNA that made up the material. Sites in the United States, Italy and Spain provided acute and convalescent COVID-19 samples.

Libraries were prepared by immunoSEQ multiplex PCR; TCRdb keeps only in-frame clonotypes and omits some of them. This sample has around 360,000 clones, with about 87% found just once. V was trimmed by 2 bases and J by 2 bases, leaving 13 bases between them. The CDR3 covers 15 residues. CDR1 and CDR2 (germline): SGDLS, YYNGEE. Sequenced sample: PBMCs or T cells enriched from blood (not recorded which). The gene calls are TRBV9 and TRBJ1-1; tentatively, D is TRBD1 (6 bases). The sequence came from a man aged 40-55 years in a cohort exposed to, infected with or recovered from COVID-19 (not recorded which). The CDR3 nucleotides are TGTGCCAGCAGCGTTGGCTTGACAGGCAACACTGAAGCTTTCTTT. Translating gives CASSVGLTGNTEAFF.